Listed here are 30 T cell receptor beta chains from one sample, sequenced in a study of OX40 agonist ivuxolimab in advanced cancers. Sequencing used immunoSEQ multiplex PCR; TCRdb keeps in-frame clones, though not all of them. In the table there are about 83,000 clones, over 75% of which are singletons. The sequencing here drew on CD4+ or CD8+ T cells sorted from blood, taken in a trial of the OX40 agonist ivuxolimab. These receptor sequences come from an adult with an advanced solid tumor such as melanoma, head and neck, liver or kidney cancer.

The gene calls are TRBV9 and TRBJ1-1, with D perhaps matching TRBD1 (5 bases). The CDR3 extends over 14 amino acids. With 4 bases removed from V and 2 bases from J, the gap between germline ends came to 12 bases. In germline, CDR1 is SGDLS, CDR2 YYNGEE. The CDR3 is CASSWGQGNTEAFF. Written as DNA, the CDR3 is TGTGCCAGCAGCTGGGGCCAAGGTAACACTGAAGCTTTCTTT.

J is TRBJ2-3 and V is TRBV6-5; 7 bases align to TRBD2. The V gene end was trimmed by 6 bases and the J gene end by 0 bases; junction bases not matched to a gene: 3. This CDR3 is built from 14 residues. The V gene's germline CDR1 is MNHEY and CDR2 SVGAGI. Here the CDR3 DNA reads TGTGCCAGCAGAAGGGACTATAGCACAGATACGCAGTATTTT. It codes for CASRRDYSTDTQYF.

The chain carries TRBV7-9 and TRBJ1-3; no reliable D call. Trimming stripped 2 bases from V and 0 bases from J, with 8 bases between. This CDR3 spans 15 amino acids. The germline V gene has CDR1 SEHNR and CDR2 FQNEAQ (reference sequence). The CDR3 DNA reads as TGTGCCAGCAGCTTAACCCCACACTCTGGAAACACCATATATTTT. Amino acid sequence: CASSLTPHSGNTIYF.

This clone was recorded only once. The V call is TRBV19, the J call TRBJ1-4, with TRBD1 matching 7 bases. V dropped 6 bases and J dropped 1; count of bases not matched to a gene: 5. The V gene's germline CDR1 is LNHDA and CDR2 SQIVND (reference sequence). This CDR3 region has 15 residues. The CDR3 DNA follows: TGTGCCAGTAGATTGAACAGGGGAACTAATGAAAAACTGTTTTTT. It specifies CASRLNRGTNEKLFF.

This clone was observed at least ten times. The chain has TRBV10-1 and TRBJ2-7, with D tentatively TRBD1 (6 bases). Germline-derived CDR1 and CDR2 are WNHNN and SYGVQD (reference sequence). V was clipped by 6 bases and J by 2 bases, with 11 bases between them. The CDR3 has 13 residues. The CDR3 DNA follows: TGCGCCAGCAGAAGTGGGACACCCTACGAGCAGTACTTC. Its protein is CASRSGTPYEQYF.

This clone appeared once. V is TRBV6-5 and J is TRBJ2-3; 8 bases fit TRBD1. Germline trimming cut 6 bases from V and 1 base from J; bases unmatched to any gene: 6. Per the germline V gene, CDR1 is MNHEY and CDR2 is SVGAGI. This CDR3 region has 15 residues. The CDR3 loop reads CASSTQGGGTDTQYF. For the CDR3, the DNA is TGTGCCAGCAGCACACAGGGGGGAGGCACAGATACGCAGTATTTT.

A few counts support this clone. The chain is built from TRBV27 and TRBJ1-1; D is unclear. Germline V CDR1 and CDR2: MNHEY, SMNVEV (reference sequence). This CDR3 spans 12 amino acids. V dropped 6 bases and J dropped 3 bases, with 8 bases sitting between them. This CDR3 reads CASRRRDTEAFF. CDR3 nucleotide sequence: TGTGCCAGCAGGAGGAGGGACACTGAAGCTTTCTTT.

V usage is TRBV2 and J usage is TRBJ1-2; D is undetermined. Trimming removed 8 bases from V and 0 bases from J, with 10 bases in between. The V gene's germline CDR1 is SNHLY and CDR2 FYNNEI. The CDR3 contains 13 residues. CDR3 amino acids: CASSLGANYGYTF. In DNA form, the CDR3 reads TGTGCCAGCTCTCTCGGAGCTAACTATGGCTACACCTTC.

This clone was detected a few times. The chain has TRBV10-3 and TRBJ1-5; D not certain. Trimming removed 5 bases at V and 1 base at J, with 3 bases between. There are 12 residues in the CDR3. The germline CDR1 and CDR2 sequences are ENHRY and SYGVKD. CDR3: CAISNSNQPQHF. As DNA, the CDR3 is TGTGCCATCAGTAACAGCAATCAGCCCCAGCATTTT.

The chain recombines TRBV7-3 with TRBJ2-6; D not resolved. Per germline, CDR1 SGHTA and CDR2 FQGTGA. Trimming pared 5 bases from V and 2 bases from J, leaving 16 bases between. This CDR3 has 17 residues. CDR3 DNA: TGTGCCAGCAGCCCTAACGCCGGGTCAGCTGGGGCCAACGTCCTGACTTTC. Translated, it gives CASSPNAGSAGANVLTF.

The V gene is TRBV5-1, the J gene TRBJ1-4; 8 bases fit TRBD1. Germline CDR1 SGHRS, CDR2 YFSETQ. The CDR3 loop spans 16 amino acids. V trimming: 4 bases; J trimming: 2 bases; junction bases outside the gene matches: 7. The CDR3 DNA follows: TGCGCCAGCAGCCGACAGGGGTCGGGGACTAATGAAAAACTGTTTTTT. Translated: CASSRQGSGTNEKLFF.

This clone was recorded only once. The V and J genes are TRBV5-1 and TRBJ2-5, with 9 bases fitting TRBD2. Trimming at V came to 0 bases and at J to 5 bases, leaving 8 bases not matched to a gene. The length of the CDR3 is 16 residues. Germline CDR1 SGHRS, CDR2 YFSETQ. In nucleotides, the CDR3 is TGCGCCAGCAGCTTGGCGGCTAGCGGGGAGGGGGAGACCCAGTACTTC. Amino acids: CASSLAASGEGETQYF.

The J gene is TRBJ2-5, the V gene TRBV29-1, with D possibly matching TRBD2 (5 bases). V was shortened by 5 bases and J by 3 bases, with 13 bases between the two germline ends. CDR3 size: 13 residues. The germline V gene has CDR1 SQVTM and CDR2 ANQGSEA. Here the CDR3 reads CSVWSTGKETQYF. CDR3 nucleotide sequence: TGCAGCGTTTGGTCAACGGGGAAAGAGACCCAGTACTTC.

V gene TRBV13 combines with J gene TRBJ1-2; no definite D call. In germline, CDR1 is PRHDT, CDR2 FYEKMQ (reference sequence). Deletions cut 0 bases from V and 1 base from J, with 9 bases between. The CDR3 has 15 amino acids. CDR3 region: CASSLGVWDNYGYTF. The CDR3 region has the DNA TGTGCCAGCAGCTTAGGGGTTTGGGATAACTATGGCTACACCTTC.

This rearrangement joins TRBV27 to TRBJ1-6; D not certain. Germline lookup yields CDR1 MNHEY and CDR2 SMNVEV (reference sequence). This CDR3 region has 15 residues. Trimming left V 6 bases short and J 2 bases short, with 11 bases between. The CDR3 here is CASRQRSAYNSPLHF. CDR3 in DNA: TGTGCCAGCAGACAACGTAGCGCCTATAATTCACCCCTCCACTTT.

This clone is a singleton in its sample. The DNA of the CDR3 is TGTGCCAGCAGTTGGGGATCGGGAATCTCCTACGAGCAGTACTTC. Amino acid sequence: CASSWGSGISYEQYF. This sequence joins TRBV6-5 and TRBJ2-7, with D possibly matching TRBD2 (5 bases). Trimming shortened V by 4 bases and J by 0 bases, and 13 bases separated the two germline ends. This CDR3 is 15 amino acids long. CDR1 is MNHEY and CDR2 is SVGAGI in the germline V gene.

J is TRBJ1-5 and V is TRBV6-1; D remains ambiguous. V lost 6 bases and J lost 1, with 10 bases in between. CDR1 and CDR2 (germline): MNHNS, SASEGT. The CDR3 has 14 residues. CDR3 protein: CASSLMGSNQPQHF. CDR3 sequence (DNA): TGTGCCAGCAGCCTAATGGGGAGCAATCAGCCCCAGCATTTT.

V and J are TRBV7-9 and TRBJ1-6; tentatively, D is TRBD1 (6 bases). This CDR3 spans 14 amino acids. V lost 5 bases and J 10 bases, leaving 15 bases between the germline ends. From germline, CDR1 is SEHNR and CDR2 FQNEAQ (reference sequence). CDR3 sequence: CASSLIGGISPLHF. The CDR3 DNA sequence: TGTGCCAGCAGCCTCATTGGGGGCATCTCACCCCTCCACTTT.

The rearrangement joins TRBV21-1 to TRBJ2-6; no DNA check was done on the table's D call, TRBD1. TRBV21-1 is a known pseudogene. The length of the CDR3 is 19 residues. In DNA form, the CDR3 reads TGTGCCAGCAGCTCCTCCGGGACAGGGGGGCCTTGGGGGGCCAACGTCCTGACTTTC. It specifies CASSSSGTGGPWGANVLTF.

This chain joins TRBV19 and TRBJ2-1; D perhaps matches TRBD1 (5 bases). CDR3 size: 13 residues. Trimming stripped 7 bases from V and 8 bases from J, with 15 bases between. The V gene's germline CDR1 is LNHDA and CDR2 SQIVND (reference sequence). The CDR3 DNA follows: TGTGCCAGTACTTATAATAAGGGGTATGAGCAGTTCTTC. Its protein is CASTYNKGYEQFF.

V is TRBV25-1 and J is TRBJ1-4; D is uncertain. Germline CDR1 reads MGHDK; CDR2 reads SYGVNS. The length of the CDR3 is 8 residues. Trimming took 11 bases from V and 9 from J, leaving 4 bases between them. This chain's CDR3 is CAGKKLFF. DNA for the CDR3: TGTGCCGGAAAAAAACTGTTTTTT.

The chain is built from TRBV30 and TRBJ1-1; D gene unclear. From germline, CDR1 is GTSNPN and CDR2 SVGIG (reference sequence). With 5 bases removed from V and 10 bases from J, the gap between germline ends came to 14 bases. The CDR3 totals 11 residues. CDR3 sequence reads: CAWGSTRGAFF. The CDR3 DNA is TGTGCCTGGGGTAGTACGCGCGGAGCTTTCTTT.

The CDR3 DNA is TGCGCCAGCAGACCCGGCGTGGACACCCGTGAAGCTTTCTTT. Protein sequence: CASRPGVDTREAFF. The chain has TRBV5-1 and TRBJ1-1; a possible D gene is TRBD1 (5 bases). The CDR3 is 14 residues long. Germline assignment: CDR1 SGHRS and CDR2 YFSETQ. The ends were cut back, 5 bases at V and 7 bases at J, with 18 bases in the middle.

The rearrangement joins TRBV30 to TRBJ1-5; TRBD1 is a possible D gene (5 bases). The germline CDR1 and CDR2 sequences are GTSNPN and SVGIG (reference sequence). CDR3 length equals 14 residues. V lost 3 bases to trimming and J lost 7 bases, with 16 bases between them. The CDR3 reads CAWSRDLGEQPQHF. The CDR3 coding sequence is TGTGCCTGGAGCAGGGACTTGGGGGAACAGCCCCAGCATTTT.

This clone was picked up a small number of times. The gene calls are TRBV11-1 and TRBJ2-3; D is possibly TRBD2 (5 bases). Deletions cut 7 bases from V and 1 base from J, with 18 bases between. The CDR3 has 16 residues. The germline V gene has CDR1 SGHAT and CDR2 FQDESV (reference sequence). This CDR3 reads CASTLLGSFRTDTQYF. In nucleotides, the CDR3 is TGTGCCAGCACCCTCCTAGGGAGCTTTCGCACAGATACGCAGTATTTT.

V is TRBV6-6 and J is TRBJ2-3; no reliable D call. The V end lost 4 bases, the J end lost 5 bases, and 13 bases lay between the germline ends. CDR1 is MNHNY and CDR2 is SVGAGI in the germline V gene (reference sequence). CDR3 size: 14 residues. The CDR3 reads CASSSVSPGDTQYF. In DNA form, the CDR3 reads TGTGCCAGCAGTTCCGTTAGTCCAGGAGATACGCAGTATTTT.

The CDR3 is CASSLVAGPNSPLHF. In nucleotides, the CDR3 is TGTGCCAGCAGCTTAGTGGCAGGTCCTAATTCACCCCTCCACTTT. The chain uses TRBV7-2 and TRBJ1-6; D not resolved. The CDR3 totals 15 residues. Trimming removed 1 base from V and 6 bases from J, with 10 bases in between. Germline V CDR1 and CDR2: SGHTA, FQGNSA.

The CDR3 spells CASSQGSAQRVDEQFF. In DNA form, the CDR3 reads TGTGCCAGCAGCCAAGGGTCAGCCCAAAGGGTCGATGAGCAGTTCTTC. This chain joins TRBV4-2 and TRBJ2-1; D uncertain. CDR3 length: 16 amino acids. Germline V CDR1 and CDR2: LGHNA, YNFKEQ. V lost 1 base, J lost 8 bases, and 18 bases lay in between.

The rearrangement links TRBV6-5 to TRBJ1-6; weak D call: TRBD1 (6 bases). The CDR3 covers 14 residues. Germline loops: CDR1 MNHEY, CDR2 SVGAGI. Trimming left V 6 bases short and J 2 bases short, with 8 bases between. CDR3 residues: CASSRQAYNSPLHF. The CDR3 coding sequence is TGTGCCAGCAGCCGACAGGCCTATAATTCACCCCTCCACTTT.

The chain uses TRBV10-3 and TRBJ2-7; 7 bases line up with TRBD2. V lost 3 bases, J lost 4 bases, and 6 bases stayed unmatched. Germline V lookup: CDR1 ENHRY, CDR2 SYGVKD. The CDR3 consists of 14 residues. CDR3 sequence: CAISESGGGYEQYF. CDR3 DNA: TGTGCCATCAGTGAATCGGGGGGAGGGTACGAGCAGTACTTC.